This T cell receptor (beta chain) was observed in a study of resident and recirculating memory T cells in vitiligo. Using immunoSEQ multiplex PCR, the repertoire was profiled, and TCRdb retains in-frame clones only, with some absent. The repertoire holds roughly 76,000 clones, with approximately 90% as singletons. As to this clone: Its specificity is unknown.

Patients' lesions had not changed for the previous 6 months. Patients who had received treatment within the previous three months were excluded. General study findings and limits: Different lesions suggested infiltration by different T cell clones.

Germline V gene data show CDR1 as SGDLS and CDR2 as YYNGEE. V lost 0 bases and J lost 5; bases outside the gene matches: 9. This CDR3 spans 17 amino acids. This clonotype was obtained from a male donor with vitiligo. The V gene is TRBV9, the J gene TRBJ2-7; 12 nucleotides agree with TRBD1. The sample comprised blood. The chain's CDR3 is CASSVEGQGAYLDEQYF. The CDR3 region has the DNA TGTGCCAGCAGCGTAGAGGGACAGGGGGCTTACTTAGACGAGCAGTACTTC.